A selection of T cell receptor beta chains follows, all from one sample in a study of T cells expressing NK-cell markers. Following a re-call of the 5' RACE reads, TCRdb has one entry per CDR3 protein and lacks DNA. The repertoire table contains 350,000 to 500,000 distinct CDR3 sequences. Sequencing was performed on blood T cells: a sorted CD56 or NKG2C T cell subset, CD4+ or CD8+ T cells, or bulk PBMC T cells (not recorded which). These receptors came from a woman aged 18-70 years in good health. Each CDR3 is given with its conserved first and last residue.

j_call v_call cdr3_aa
TRBJ1-2 TRBV5-1 CASSLVGGAYGYTF
TRBJ2-1 TRBV6-2/TRBV6-3 CASSSGTSGSRREEQFF
TRBJ1-1 TRBV7-9 CASSFQTAMNTEAFF
TRBJ2-7 TRBV12-3/TRBV12-4 CASRGMGEQYF
TRBJ2-1 TRBV9 CASSVAGGSSYNEQFF
TRBJ2-5 TRBV10-3 CAISGREETQYF
TRBJ2-2 TRBV29-1 CSVAGHNTGELFF
TRBJ1-1 TRBV7-9 CASSLHTEAFF
TRBJ2-1 TRBV7-3 CASSRESGPAYNEQFF
TRBJ2-3 TRBV11-3 CASSPRGAGASDTQYF
TRBJ2-1 TRBV5-6 CASSLKGNEQFF
TRBJ2-1 TRBV24-1 CATSDLPGQLKNEQFF
TRBJ2-1 TRBV20-1 CSARKGNSYNEQFF
TRBJ2-5 TRBV4-1 CASSQEGGVQETQYF
TRBJ1-6 TRBV5-1 CASSLAPTSMYNSPLHF
TRBJ2-7 TRBV7-9 CASSTWAGNYEQYF
TRBJ2-1 TRBV19 CASTGGRGNEQFF
TRBJ2-3 TRBV29-1 CSLTDGTDTQYF
TRBJ2-4 TRBV6-2/TRBV6-3 CASSYSRRATPTREYF
TRBJ1-2 TRBV7-2 CASSRPRQGKANYGYTF
TRBJ2-1 TRBV12-3/TRBV12-4 CASSLSGTNIFNEQFF
TRBJ2-4 TRBV28 CASNAGQENIQYF
TRBJ2-5 TRBV2 CASSHDSPGTQYF